This TCR beta chain was recovered during a study of cytomegalovirus exposure and HLA in healthy donors. Overall study findings and caveats: Cytomegalovirus association was listed for 164 TCR beta chains. It was found in a later analysis that first-cohort TCR clusters tended to co-occur in the 90 to 150 validation repertoires. It was reported that the classifier diagnosed cytomegalovirus status with high specificity and sensitivity in both the original and validation cohorts.

From the 120-subject validation cohort, which was separate from the approximately 670-subject first cohort, the donors were drawn. Only in-frame clones appear in the TCRdb table, and some are missing; sequencing was by immunoSEQ multiplex PCR. The repertoire holds over 200,000 clones, with around 90% as singletons. Comments on this clone: Its specificity is unknown.

CDR1 and CDR2 (germline): MNHEY, SVGAGI. This CDR3 is built from 12 residues. Trimming took 9 bases from V and 2 from J, leaving 11 bases between them. The material sequenced was PBMCs. The source is a woman aged 18-29 years in good health and CMV-seronegative. The gene calls are TRBV6-5 and TRBJ2-7, with D tentatively TRBD2 (7 bases). The CDR3 DNA sequence: TGTGCCAGTGAGGGGGGGGCCTACGAGCAGTACTTC. Translated: CASEGGAYEQYF.